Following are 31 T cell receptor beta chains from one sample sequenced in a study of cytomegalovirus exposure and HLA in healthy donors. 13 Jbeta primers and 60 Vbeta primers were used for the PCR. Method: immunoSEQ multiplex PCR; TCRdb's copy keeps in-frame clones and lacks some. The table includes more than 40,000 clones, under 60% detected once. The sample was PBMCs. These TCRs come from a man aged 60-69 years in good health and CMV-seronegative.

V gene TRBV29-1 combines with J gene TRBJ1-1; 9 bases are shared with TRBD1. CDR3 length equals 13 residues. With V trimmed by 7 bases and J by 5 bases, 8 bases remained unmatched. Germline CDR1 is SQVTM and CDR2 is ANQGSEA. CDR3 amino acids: CSADRGRETEAFF. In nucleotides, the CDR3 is TGCAGCGCCGACAGGGGGAGGGAGACTGAAGCTTTCTTT.

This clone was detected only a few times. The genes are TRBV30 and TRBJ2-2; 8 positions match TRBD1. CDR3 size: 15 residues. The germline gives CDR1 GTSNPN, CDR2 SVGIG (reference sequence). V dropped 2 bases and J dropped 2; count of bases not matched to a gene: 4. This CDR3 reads CAWSTGGHNTGELFF. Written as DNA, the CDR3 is TGTGCCTGGAGTACAGGGGGACATAACACCGGGGAGCTGTTTTTT.

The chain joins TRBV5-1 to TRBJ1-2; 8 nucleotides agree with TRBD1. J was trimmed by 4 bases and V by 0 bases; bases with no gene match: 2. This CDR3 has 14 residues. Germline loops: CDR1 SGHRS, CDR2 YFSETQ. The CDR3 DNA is TGCGCCAGCAGCTTGGGACAGGGGCCCTATGGCTACACCTTC. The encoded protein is CASSLGQGPYGYTF.

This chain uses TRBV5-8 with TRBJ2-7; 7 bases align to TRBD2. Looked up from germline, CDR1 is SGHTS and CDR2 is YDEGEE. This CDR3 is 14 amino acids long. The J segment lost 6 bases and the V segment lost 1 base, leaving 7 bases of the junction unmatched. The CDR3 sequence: CASSLLAGEGEQYF. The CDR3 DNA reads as TGTGCCAGCAGCTTGCTGGCGGGAGAGGGCGAGCAGTACTTC.

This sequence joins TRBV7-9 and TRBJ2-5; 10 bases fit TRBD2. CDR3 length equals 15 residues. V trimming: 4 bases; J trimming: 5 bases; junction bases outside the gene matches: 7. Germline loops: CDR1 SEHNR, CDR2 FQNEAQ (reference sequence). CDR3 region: CASSSTSGTGETQYF. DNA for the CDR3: TGTGCCAGCAGCTCTACTAGCGGGACCGGGGAGACCCAGTACTTC. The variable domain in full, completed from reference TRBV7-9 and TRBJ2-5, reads DTGVSQNPRHKITKRGQNVTFRCDPISEHNRLYWYRQTLGQGPEFLTYFQNEAQLEKSRLLSDRFSAERPKGSFSTLEIQRTEQGDSAMYLCASSSTSGTGETQYFGPGTRLLVL.

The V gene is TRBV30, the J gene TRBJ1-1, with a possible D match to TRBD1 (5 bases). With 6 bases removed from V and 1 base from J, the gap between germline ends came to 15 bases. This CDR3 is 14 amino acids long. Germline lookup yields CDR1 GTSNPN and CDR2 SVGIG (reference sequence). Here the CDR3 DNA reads TGTGCCTGCAATCCCAGGGTTTCGAACACTGAAGCTTTCTTT. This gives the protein CACNPRVSNTEAFF.

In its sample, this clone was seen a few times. CDR3 DNA: TGCAGCGTATCTAAAGCGGGAGCAGTCAGCGAGCAGTACTTC. This sequence encodes CSVSKAGAVSEQYF. V usage is TRBV29-1 and J usage is TRBJ2-7, with 8 bases that match TRBD2. Losses at the gene ends were 6 bases for V and 6 bases for J; bases not matched to a gene: 13. In germline, CDR1 is SQVTM, CDR2 ANQGSEA. The CDR3 has 14 amino acids.

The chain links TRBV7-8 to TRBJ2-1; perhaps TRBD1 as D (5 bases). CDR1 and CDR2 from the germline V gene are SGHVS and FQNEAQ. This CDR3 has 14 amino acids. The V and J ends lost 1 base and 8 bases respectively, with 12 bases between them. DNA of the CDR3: TGTGCCAGCAGCTTAGTCCGGACAACCGATGAGCAGTTCTTC. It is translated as CASSLVRTTDEQFF. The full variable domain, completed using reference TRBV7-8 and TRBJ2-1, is GAGVSQSPRYKVAKRGQDVALRCDPISGHVSLFWYQQALGQGPEFLTYFQNEAQLDKSGLPSDRFFAERPEGSVSTLKIQRTQQEDSAVYLCASSLVRTTDEQFFGPGTRLTVL.

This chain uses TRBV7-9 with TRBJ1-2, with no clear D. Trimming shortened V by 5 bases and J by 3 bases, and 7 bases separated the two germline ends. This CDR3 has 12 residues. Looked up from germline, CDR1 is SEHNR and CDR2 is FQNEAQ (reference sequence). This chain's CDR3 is CASSLIDYGYTF. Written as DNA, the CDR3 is TGTGCCAGCAGCCTCATAGACTATGGCTACACCTTC.

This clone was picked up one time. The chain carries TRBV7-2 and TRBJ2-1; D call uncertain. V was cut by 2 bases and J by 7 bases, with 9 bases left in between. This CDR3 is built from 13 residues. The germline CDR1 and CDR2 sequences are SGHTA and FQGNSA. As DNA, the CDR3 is TGTGCCAGCAGCTTAAACAGTTTGAATGAGCAGTTCTTC. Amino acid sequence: CASSLNSLNEQFF.

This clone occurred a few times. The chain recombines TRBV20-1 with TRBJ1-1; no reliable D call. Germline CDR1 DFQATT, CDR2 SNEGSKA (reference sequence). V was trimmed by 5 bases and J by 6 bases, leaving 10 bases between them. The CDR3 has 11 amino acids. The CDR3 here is CSAQTRPEAFF. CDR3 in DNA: TGCAGTGCTCAGACAAGGCCTGAAGCTTTCTTT.

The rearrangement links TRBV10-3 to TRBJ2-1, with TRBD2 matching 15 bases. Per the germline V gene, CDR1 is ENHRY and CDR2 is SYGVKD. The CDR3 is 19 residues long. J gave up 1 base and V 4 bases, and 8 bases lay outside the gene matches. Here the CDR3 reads CAISGSPGLAGGSYNEQFF. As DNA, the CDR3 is TGTGCCATCAGTGGGTCCCCGGGACTAGCGGGAGGTTCCTACAATGAGCAGTTCTTC.

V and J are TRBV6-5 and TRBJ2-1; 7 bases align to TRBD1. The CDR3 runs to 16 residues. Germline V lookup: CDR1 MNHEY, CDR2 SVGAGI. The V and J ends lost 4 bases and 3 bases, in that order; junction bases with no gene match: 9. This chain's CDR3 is CASSWTTGEGYNEQFF. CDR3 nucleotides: TGTGCCAGCAGTTGGACCACAGGGGAAGGCTACAATGAGCAGTTCTTC.

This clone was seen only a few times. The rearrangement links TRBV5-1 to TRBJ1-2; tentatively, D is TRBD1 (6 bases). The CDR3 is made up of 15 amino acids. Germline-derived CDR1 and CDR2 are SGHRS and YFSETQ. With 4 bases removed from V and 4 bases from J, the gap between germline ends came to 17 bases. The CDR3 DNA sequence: TGCGCCAGCAGCCTAATCGGGGGGGCGGCCTATGGCTACACCTTC. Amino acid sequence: CASSLIGGAAYGYTF.

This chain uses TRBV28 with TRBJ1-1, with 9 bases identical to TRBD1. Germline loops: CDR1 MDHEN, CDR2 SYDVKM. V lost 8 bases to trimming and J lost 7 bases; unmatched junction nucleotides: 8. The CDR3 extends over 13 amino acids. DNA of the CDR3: TGTGCCAGCGTAACAGGGGGCGCGGGTGAAGCTTTCTTT. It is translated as CASVTGGAGEAFF.

As DNA, the CDR3 is TGTGCCAGCAGTTATCGGGGGGTGTCAGGGAACACTGAAGCTTTCTTT. This gives the protein CASSYRGVSGNTEAFF. The rearrangement links TRBV6-5 to TRBJ1-1; tentative D call: TRBD1 (5 bases). Germline V gene lookup returns CDR1 MNHEY and CDR2 SVGAGI. Between the trimmed V and J ends, which lost 3 bases and 1 base, there was a span of 15 bases. CDR3 length: 16 residues.

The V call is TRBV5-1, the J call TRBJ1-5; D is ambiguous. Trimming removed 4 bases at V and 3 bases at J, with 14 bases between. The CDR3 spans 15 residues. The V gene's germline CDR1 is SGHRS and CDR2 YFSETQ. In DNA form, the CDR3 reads TGCGCCAGCAGCCGAGATGGGCCAGCCAATCAGCCCCAGCATTTT. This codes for CASSRDGPANQPQHF.

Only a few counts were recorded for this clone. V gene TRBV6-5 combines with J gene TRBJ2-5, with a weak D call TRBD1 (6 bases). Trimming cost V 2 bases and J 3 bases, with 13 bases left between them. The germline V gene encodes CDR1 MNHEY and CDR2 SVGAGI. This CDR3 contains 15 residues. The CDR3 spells CASSYTRGSKETQYF. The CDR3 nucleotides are TGTGCCAGCAGTTACACCAGGGGTTCGAAAGAGACCCAGTACTTC.

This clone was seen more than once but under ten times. The CDR3 nucleotides are TGCGCCAGCAGCTCACGAGGGATGGCCCAAGAGACCCAGTACTTC. This encodes CASSSRGMAQETQYF. The chain uses TRBV5-1 and TRBJ2-5; weak D call: TRBD2 (5 bases). The CDR3 loop spans 15 amino acids. Germline V CDR1 and CDR2: SGHRS, YFSETQ. V was pared by 3 bases and J by 1 base, with 13 bases between.

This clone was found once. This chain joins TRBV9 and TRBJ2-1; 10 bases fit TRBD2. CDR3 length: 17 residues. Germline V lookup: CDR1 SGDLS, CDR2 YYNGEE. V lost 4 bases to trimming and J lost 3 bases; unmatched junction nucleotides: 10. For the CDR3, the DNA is TGTGCCAGCAGCCCAGAATCCGGGACTAGCGACTACAATGAGCAGTTCTTC. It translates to CASSPESGTSDYNEQFF.

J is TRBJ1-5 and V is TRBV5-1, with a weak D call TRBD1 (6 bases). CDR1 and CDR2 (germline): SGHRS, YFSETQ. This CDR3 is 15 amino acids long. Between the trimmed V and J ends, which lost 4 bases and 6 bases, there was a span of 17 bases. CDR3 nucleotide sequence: TGCGCCAGCAGCCTGGGGGCGGGTGAGGTTCAGCCCCAGCATTTT. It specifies CASSLGAGEVQPQHF.

The CDR3 loop is CASSVTGRGEQYF. In nucleotides, the CDR3 is TGCGCCAGCAGTGTCACAGGGAGAGGCGAGCAGTACTTC. This chain uses TRBV10-1 with TRBJ2-7; D is possibly TRBD1 (6 bases). V was clipped by 4 bases and J by 6 bases, with 13 bases between them. Per germline, CDR1 WNHNN and CDR2 SYGVQD (reference sequence). The CDR3 covers 13 residues.

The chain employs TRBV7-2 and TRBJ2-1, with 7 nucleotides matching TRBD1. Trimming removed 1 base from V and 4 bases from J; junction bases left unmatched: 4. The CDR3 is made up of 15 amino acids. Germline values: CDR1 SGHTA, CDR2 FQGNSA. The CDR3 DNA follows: TGTGCCAGCAGCTTAGATCGGGACAGTTACAATGAGCAGTTCTTC. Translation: CASSLDRDSYNEQFF. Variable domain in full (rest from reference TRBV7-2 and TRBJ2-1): GAGVSQSPSNKVTEKGKDVELRCDPISGHTALYWYRQSLGQGLEFLIYFQGNSAPDKSGLPSDRFSAERTGGSVSTLTIQRTQQEDSAVYLCASSLDRDSYNEQFFGPGTRLTVL.

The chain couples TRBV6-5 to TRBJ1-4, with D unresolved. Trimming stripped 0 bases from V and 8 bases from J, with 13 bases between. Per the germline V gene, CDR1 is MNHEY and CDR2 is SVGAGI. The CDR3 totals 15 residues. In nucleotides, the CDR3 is TGTGCCAGCAGTTACTCGATTAATGCCAGGGAAAAACTGTTTTTT. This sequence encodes CASSYSINAREKLFF.

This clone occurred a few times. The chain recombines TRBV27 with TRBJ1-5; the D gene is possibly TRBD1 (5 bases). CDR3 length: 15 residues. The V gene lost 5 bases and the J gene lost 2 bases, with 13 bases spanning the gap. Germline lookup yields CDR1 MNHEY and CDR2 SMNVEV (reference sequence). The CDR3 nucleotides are TGTGCCAGCAGTGGACTGGGGGGAGGCAATCAGCCCCAGCATTTT. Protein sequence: CASSGLGGGNQPQHF.

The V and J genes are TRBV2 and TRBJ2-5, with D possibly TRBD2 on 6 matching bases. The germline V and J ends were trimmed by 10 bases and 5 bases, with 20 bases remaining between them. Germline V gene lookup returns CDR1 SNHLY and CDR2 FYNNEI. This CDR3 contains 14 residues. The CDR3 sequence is CATFRLVQEETQYF. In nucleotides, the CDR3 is TGTGCCACCTTCCGACTAGTCCAAGAGGAGACCCAGTACTTC.

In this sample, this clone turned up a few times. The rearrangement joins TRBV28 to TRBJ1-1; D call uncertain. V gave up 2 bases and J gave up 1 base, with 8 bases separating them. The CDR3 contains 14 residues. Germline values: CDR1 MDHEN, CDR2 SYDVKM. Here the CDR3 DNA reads TGTGCCAGCAGTTTAGTACAGAGGAACACTGAAGCTTTCTTT. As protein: CASSLVQRNTEAFF.

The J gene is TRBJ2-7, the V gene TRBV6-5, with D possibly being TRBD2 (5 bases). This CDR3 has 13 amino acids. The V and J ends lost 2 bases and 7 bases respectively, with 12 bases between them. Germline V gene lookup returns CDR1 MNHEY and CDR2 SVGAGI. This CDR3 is CASSYGAPGEQYF. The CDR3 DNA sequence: TGTGCCAGCAGTTACGGAGCTCCGGGAGAGCAGTACTTC.

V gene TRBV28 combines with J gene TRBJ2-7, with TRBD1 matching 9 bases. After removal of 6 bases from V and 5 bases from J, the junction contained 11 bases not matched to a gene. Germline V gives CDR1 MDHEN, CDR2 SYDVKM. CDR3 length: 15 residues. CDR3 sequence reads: CASRHAGTGSDEQYF. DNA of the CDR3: TGTGCCAGCAGACACGCTGGGACAGGGAGCGACGAGCAGTACTTC.

The CDR3 sequence is CASGLAGGPEYEQFF. The CDR3 region has the DNA TGTGCCAGCGGACTAGCGGGAGGGCCGGAATATGAGCAGTTCTTC. V gene TRBV6-5 combines with J gene TRBJ2-1; 15 positions match TRBD2. V trimming: 8 bases; J trimming: 8 bases; junction bases outside the gene matches: 7. The CDR3 extends over 15 amino acids. Germline CDR1 is MNHEY and CDR2 is SVGAGI.

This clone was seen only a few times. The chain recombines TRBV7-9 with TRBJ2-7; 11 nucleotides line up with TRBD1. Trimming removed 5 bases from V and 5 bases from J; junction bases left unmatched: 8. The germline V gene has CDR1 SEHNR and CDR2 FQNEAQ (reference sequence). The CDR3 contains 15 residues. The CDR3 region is CASSPRDRGMNEQYF. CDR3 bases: TGTGCCAGCAGCCCGCGGGACAGGGGGATGAACGAGCAGTACTTC.